Presented here are 32 T cell receptor beta chains from one specimen sequenced in a study of radiation and T cells in renal cell carcinoma. Time point denoted: baseline pretreatment blood. Treatment meaning: 15 Gy SBRT to primary tumor, nephrectomy 4 weeks later. Only in-frame clones appear in the TCRdb table, and some are missing; sequencing was by immunoSEQ multiplex PCR. This table holds some 100,000 clones, over 75% found once. The material was blood, obtained from a patient whose treatment included radiotherapy and nephrectomy. The receptors were gathered from a man aged 55 to 70 with renal cell carcinoma.

The chain couples TRBV5-1 to TRBJ2-5, with a tentative D call TRBD2 (6 bases). V dropped 1 base and J dropped 5 bases, with 12 bases sitting between them. This CDR3 is built from 14 residues. Germline CDR1 and CDR2: SGHRS and YFSETQ. Here the CDR3 DNA reads TGCGCCAGCAGCTTGAGAATCGGAGGGGAGACCCAGTACTTC. Translated: CASSLRIGGETQYF.

This chain links TRBV28 with TRBJ1-5, with 9 bases lining up with TRBD1. CDR3 length: 18 amino acids. Per germline, CDR1 MDHEN and CDR2 SYDVKM. V trimming: 6 bases; J trimming: 1 base; junction bases outside the gene matches: 13. CDR3 sequence (DNA): TGTGCCAGCAGACCCGAACTGACAGGGGGGAAAAGCAATCAGCCCCAGCATTTT. Protein sequence: CASRPELTGGKSNQPQHF.

J is TRBJ1-5 and V is TRBV27, with D uncertain. The CDR3 runs 14 residues. V was trimmed by 4 bases and J by 6 bases, leaving 13 bases between them. Germline assignment: CDR1 MNHEY and CDR2 SMNVEV (reference sequence). The CDR3 here is CASSWSAGGQPQHF. The CDR3 DNA is TGTGCCAGCAGTTGGTCCGCGGGAGGTCAGCCCCAGCATTTT.

The chain joins TRBV2 to TRBJ2-2, with TRBD1 matching over 7 bases. Losses at the gene ends were 5 bases for V and 5 bases for J; bases not matched to a gene: 8. This CDR3 is built from 15 residues. Germline V CDR1 and CDR2: SNHLY, FYNNEI. The CDR3 nucleotides read TGTGCCAGCAGTCTCAGGACAGGTACAACCGGGGAGCTGTTTTTT. Its protein is CASSLRTGTTGELFF. Using reference TRBV2 and TRBJ2-2 for the parts outside the CDR3, the full variable domain is EPEVTQTPSHQVTQMGQEVILRCVPISNHLYFYWYRQILGQKVEFLVSFYNNEISEKSEIFDDQFSVERPDGSNFTLKIRSTKLEDSAMYFCASSLRTGTTGELFFGEGSRLTVL.

V gene TRBV30 combines with J gene TRBJ1-4; D call uncertain. CDR1 is GTSNPN and CDR2 is SVGIG in the germline V gene (reference sequence). The CDR3 length is 15 residues. Trimming removed 0 bases from V and 2 bases from J, with 10 bases in between. The CDR3 region has the DNA TGTGCCTGGAGTGTAATAGGCGGTACTAATGAAAAACTGTTTTTT. It codes for CAWSVIGGTNEKLFF.

Points on this clone: Other nucleotide sequences from this sample produce the same CDR3. The gene calls are TRBV5-1 and TRBJ2-2; no clear D. CDR3 length equals 14 residues. CDR1 and CDR2 from the germline V gene are SGHRS and YFSETQ. Trimming pared 0 bases from V and 2 bases from J, leaving 5 bases between. The chain's CDR3 is CASSLGPNTGELFF. The DNA of the CDR3 is TGCGCCAGCAGCTTGGGACCTAACACCGGGGAGCTGTTTTTT.

This CDR3 is CASKSSDGGYEQYF. CDR3 nucleotides: TGTGCCAGTAAATCTAGCGATGGGGGATACGAGCAGTACTTC. The chain joins TRBV6-6 to TRBJ2-7, with D possibly being TRBD2 (6 bases). The length of the CDR3 is 14 residues. From germline, CDR1 is MNHNY and CDR2 SVGAGI (reference sequence). The V and J ends lost 9 bases and 4 bases respectively, with 19 bases between them.

This clone showed up just once. The chain uses TRBV5-8 and TRBJ2-7; D ambiguous. Germline V lookup: CDR1 SGHTS, CDR2 YDEGEE. The V end was cut by 2 bases, the J end by 2 bases, with 14 bases between. The CDR3 extends over 15 amino acids. The CDR3 DNA follows: TGTGCCAGCAGCTTTAGGTCCCGGAACCCCTACGAGCAGTACTTC. It encodes CASSFRSRNPYEQYF. The whole variable domain, filled in from reference TRBV5-8 and TRBJ2-7, reads EAGVTQSPTHLIKTRGQQATLRCSPISGHTSVYWYQQALGLGLQFLLWYDEGEERNRGNFPPRFSGRQFPNYSSELNVNALELEDSALYLCASSFRSRNPYEQYFGPGTRLTVT.

The chain couples TRBV27 to TRBJ1-4; TRBD1 might be the D (6 bases). The germline V gene has CDR1 MNHEY and CDR2 SMNVEV (reference sequence). V lost 5 bases and J 7 bases, leaving 17 bases between the germline ends. CDR3 length: 15 amino acids. The CDR3, as DNA: TGTGCCAGCAGTCTGGACAGTCACTATACTGAAAAACTGTTTTTT. Translation gives CASSLDSHYTEKLFF.

The genes are TRBV6-5 and TRBJ1-2; D possibly corresponds to TRBD1 (5 bases). The length of the CDR3 is 12 residues. Trimming removed 8 bases at V and 6 bases at J, with 13 bases between. Germline V gene data show CDR1 as MNHEY and CDR2 as SVGAGI. CDR3 nucleotides: TGTGCCAGCGGTCGACAGTTCCATGGCTACACCTTC. It encodes CASGRQFHGYTF.

Only one count was recorded for this clone. The chain joins TRBV7-9 to TRBJ2-2; TRBD1 agrees at 7 bases. The junction had 5 bases not matched to a gene; V was cut back by 2 bases and J by 5 bases. The CDR3 runs to 15 residues. In germline, CDR1 is SEHNR, CDR2 FQNEAQ (reference sequence). The CDR3 bases are TGTGCCAGCAGCTTATCGACAGGGCAAACCGGGGAGCTGTTTTTT. Encoded protein: CASSLSTGQTGELFF.

This sequence joins TRBV28 and TRBJ1-5; D perhaps matches TRBD1 (6 bases). Germline-derived CDR1 and CDR2 are MDHEN and SYDVKM. Trimming stripped 6 bases from V and 5 bases from J, with 11 bases between. CDR3 length equals 13 residues. DNA for the CDR3: TGTGCCAGCAGCCCCGGGGGGCATCAGCCCCAGCATTTT. It encodes CASSPGGHQPQHF.

The chain links TRBV7-9 to TRBJ2-7, with D tentatively TRBD1 (5 bases). In germline, CDR1 is SEHNR, CDR2 FQNEAQ (reference sequence). Trimming left V 0 bases short and J 8 bases short, with 11 bases between. The CDR3 is 13 amino acids. The CDR3 protein is CASSLAVTGKQYF. The CDR3, as DNA: TGTGCCAGCAGCTTAGCCGTAACAGGAAAGCAGTACTTC.

J is TRBJ1-2 and V is TRBV13; a possible D gene is TRBD1 (5 bases). The CDR3 runs to 18 residues. The V gene's germline CDR1 is PRHDT and CDR2 FYEKMQ (reference sequence). V lost 3 bases to trimming and J lost 4 bases, with 24 bases between them. CDR3 sequence (DNA): TGTGCCAGCAGCTTGCGGGACTCTGGAATAAGGAACTTCTATGGCTACACCTTC. Translated: CASSLRDSGIRNFYGYTF.

J is TRBJ2-7 and V is TRBV5-6; a possible D gene is TRBD2 (6 bases). Trimming removed 0 bases at V and 6 bases at J, with 7 bases between. The CDR3 is made up of 12 amino acids. Per the germline V gene, CDR1 is SGHDT and CDR2 is YYEEEE. The CDR3 nucleotides read TGTGCCAGCAGCTTGGGCGGGGCCGAGCAGTACTTC. It codes for CASSLGGAEQYF.

The chain joins TRBV13 to TRBJ2-2; D is unclear. Germline loops: CDR1 PRHDT, CDR2 FYEKMQ (reference sequence). This CDR3 has 15 residues. V gave up 3 bases and J gave up 1 base, with 9 bases separating them. CDR3 sequence reads: CASSFEGMNTGELFF. The CDR3 DNA reads as TGTGCCAGCAGCTTTGAAGGGATGAACACCGGGGAGCTGTTTTTT.

This clone has just one count. The chain recombines TRBV28 with TRBJ1-1; D possibly corresponds to TRBD1 (5 bases). The CDR3 is 18 amino acids. Per germline, CDR1 MDHEN and CDR2 SYDVKM. V was trimmed by 6 bases and J by 0 bases, leaving 23 bases between them. DNA for the CDR3: TGTGCCAGCAGCCAATGGGACGGTAACCGCCTACTGAACACTGAAGCTTTCTTT. Protein: CASSQWDGNRLLNTEAFF.

This chain connects TRBV7-3 to TRBJ2-2; 13 bases map to TRBD2. The length of the CDR3 is 16 residues. Trimming removed 4 bases from V and 5 bases from J; junction bases left unmatched: 4. CDR1 and CDR2 (germline): SGHTA, FQGTGA. In DNA, the CDR3 is TGTGCCAGCAGCTCGTCACTAGCGGGAGGGACCGGGGAGCTGTTTTTT. It yields the protein CASSSSLAGGTGELFF.

The chain links TRBV6-5 to TRBJ2-7; either TRBD1 or TRBD2 may supply D (5 bases each). Germline-derived CDR1 and CDR2 are MNHEY and SVGAGI. This CDR3 is 14 amino acids long. Trimming took 5 bases from V and 0 from J, leaving 11 bases between them. The CDR3: CASSKGPLSYEQYF. The CDR3, as DNA: TGTGCCAGCAGTAAGGGACCTCTCTCCTACGAGCAGTACTTC.

The chain carries TRBV27 and TRBJ2-1; D ambiguous. CDR1 is MNHEY and CDR2 is SMNVEV in the germline V gene (reference sequence). This CDR3 spans 15 amino acids. The V end lost 3 bases, the J end lost 2 bases, and 11 bases lay between the germline ends. CDR3 nucleotide sequence: TGTGCCAGCAGTTTGGGTAGTTTTCCCTACAATGAGCAGTTCTTC. Its protein product is CASSLGSFPYNEQFF.

The V gene is TRBV6-1, the J gene TRBJ2-7; weak D call: TRBD1 (6 bases). CDR1 and CDR2 (germline): MNHNS, SASEGT. The CDR3 loop spans 14 amino acids. V lost 5 bases, J lost 3 bases, and 14 bases lay in between. The CDR3 protein is CASSPDRRNYEQYF. The CDR3 DNA sequence: TGTGCCAGCAGTCCCGACAGGCGTAACTACGAGCAGTACTTC.

V and J are TRBV5-1 and TRBJ2-5; no clear D. V was clipped by 2 bases and J by 3 bases, with 11 bases between them. CDR1 is SGHRS and CDR2 is YFSETQ in the germline V gene. This CDR3 has 14 residues. The CDR3 bases are TGCGCCAGCAGCTTTGAGCCGGTGGAAGAGACCCAGTACTTC. It specifies CASSFEPVEETQYF.

This chain joins TRBV4-1 and TRBJ2-5; 9 nucleotides align to TRBD1. This CDR3 has 16 amino acids. Germline V gene data show CDR1 as MGHRA and CDR2 as YSYEKL. The ends lost 1 base at V and 4 bases at J; junction bases unmatched: 7. The CDR3 loop reads CASSQVGQGKGETQYF. CDR3 DNA sequence: TGCGCCAGCAGCCAAGTGGGACAGGGAAAAGGAGAGACCCAGTACTTC.

With regard to this clone: Other DNA sequences in this sample translate to the same CDR3. The chain recombines TRBV5-1 with TRBJ2-7; perhaps TRBD2 as D (5 bases). The CDR3 covers 14 residues. Germline values: CDR1 SGHRS, CDR2 YFSETQ. Trimming took 1 base from V and 0 from J, leaving 8 bases between them. CDR3 sequence (DNA): TGCGCCAGCAGCTTGTGGACTGGCTCCTACGAGCAGTACTTC. Its protein product is CASSLWTGSYEQYF.

This chain uses TRBV15 with TRBJ2-5, with 8 bases that match TRBD1. Germline loops: CDR1 LNHNV, CDR2 YYDKDF (reference sequence). The CDR3 runs to 14 residues. After removal of 1 base from V and 5 bases from J, the junction contained 3 bases not matched to a gene. In nucleotides, the CDR3 is TGTGCCACCAGCAGAGGGACAGGGCTGGAGACCCAGTACTTC. It codes for CATSRGTGLETQYF.

This clone is labeled medium-sized. V usage is TRBV10-2 and J usage is TRBJ1-2; D is unresolved. Germline V gene data show CDR1 as WSHSY and CDR2 as SAAADI. CDR3 size: 14 residues. The ends were cut back, 1 base at V and 4 bases at J, with 10 bases in the middle. The CDR3 DNA follows: TGCGCCAGCAGTGAGTGGGAGGGAGGCTATGGCTACACCTTC. As protein: CASSEWEGGYGYTF.

V gene TRBV7-2 combines with J gene TRBJ1-3; D unclear. Germline V gene data show CDR1 as SGHTA and CDR2 as FQGNSA. The V end was cut by 4 bases, the J end by 4 bases, with 8 bases between. The CDR3 runs 13 residues. The CDR3 sequence is CASSSSVGNTIYF. The DNA for the CDR3 is TGTGCCAGCAGCTCCTCTGTGGGAAACACCATATATTTT.

For this clone: The sample has other DNA sequences that encode this CDR3 too. V is TRBV20-1 and J is TRBJ2-7; D unresolved. V dropped 5 bases and J dropped 0 bases, with 5 bases sitting between them. CDR1 is DFQATT, CDR2 SNEGSKA, per germline (reference sequence). The CDR3 consists of 11 residues. The CDR3 reads CSALNSYEQYF. In nucleotides, the CDR3 is TGCAGTGCTCTGAACTCCTACGAGCAGTACTTC.

This clone was observed a few times. This chain joins TRBV27 and TRBJ1-2, with D perhaps TRBD1 (6 bases). Between the trimmed V and J ends, which lost 3 bases and 5 bases, there was a span of 13 bases. The CDR3 length is 14 residues. Germline CDR1 and CDR2: MNHEY and SMNVEV (reference sequence). CDR3 nucleotides: TGTGCCAGCAGTTTTGGCAGGGGTGGGTATGGCTACACCTTC. This translates into CASSFGRGGYGYTF.

The chain couples TRBV9 to TRBJ1-1, with a weak D call TRBD1 (5 bases). The germline V gene has CDR1 SGDLS and CDR2 YYNGEE. This CDR3 has 15 amino acids. Deletions cut 4 bases from V and 0 bases from J, with 13 bases between. CDR3 bases: TGTGCCAGCAGCACCAGGGATTCGGTGAACACTGAAGCTTTCTTT. Amino acid sequence: CASSTRDSVNTEAFF.

CDR3 region: CASSRYQPQHF. The CDR3 DNA follows: TGTGCCAGCAGTAGATATCAGCCCCAGCATTTT. The chain recombines TRBV28 with TRBJ1-5; D unresolved. Germline V CDR1 and CDR2: MDHEN, SYDVKM. This CDR3 has 11 residues. V was cut by 5 bases and J by 5 bases, with 4 bases left in between.

The chain uses TRBV11-2 and TRBJ2-4, with TRBD1 matching over 8 bases. The CDR3 extends over 15 amino acids. Unmatched junction bases numbered 5, after V lost 1 base and J lost 6 bases. Per the germline V gene, CDR1 is SGHAT and CDR2 is FQNNGV. CDR3 sequence (DNA): TGTGCCAGCAGCTTAGGGGCCGGGACAGGAAACATTCAGTACTTC. It encodes CASSLGAGTGNIQYF.